This T cell receptor (beta chain) was identified during a study of cytomegalovirus exposure and HLA in healthy donors. On the study more broadly: An earlier analysis found some 100 million unique TCR beta sequences from about 190 million T cells. Study-level findings and limits: Reportedly, HLA-A and HLA-B alleles of most subjects were accurately predicted from TCR beta. Indistinguishability led to the exclusion of some V segments, TRBV6-2 and TRBV6-3 included.

CDR3 length: 16 residues. Trimming took 7 bases from V and 8 from J; bases not matched to a gene: 20. Germline V gives CDR1 SGHTS, CDR2 YDEGEE. PCR amplification relied on 60 Vbeta primers (plus 13 Jbeta primers). Data came from immunoSEQ multiplex PCR; TCRdb stores just in-frame clones and leaves some out. The sample contains about 130,000 clones, roughly four fifths of which appear only once. As to this clone: Its specificity is not known.

The sequencing input was PBMCs. J is TRBJ1-2 and V is TRBV5-8; 7 positions agree with TRBD1. This TCR derives from a man aged 25 to 45 in good health and CMV-seronegative. The CDR3 DNA reads as TGTGCCAGCTATAGATTACTGGGACAGTCGGGACGGGGCTACACCTTC. Residues: CASYRLLGQSGRGYTF.